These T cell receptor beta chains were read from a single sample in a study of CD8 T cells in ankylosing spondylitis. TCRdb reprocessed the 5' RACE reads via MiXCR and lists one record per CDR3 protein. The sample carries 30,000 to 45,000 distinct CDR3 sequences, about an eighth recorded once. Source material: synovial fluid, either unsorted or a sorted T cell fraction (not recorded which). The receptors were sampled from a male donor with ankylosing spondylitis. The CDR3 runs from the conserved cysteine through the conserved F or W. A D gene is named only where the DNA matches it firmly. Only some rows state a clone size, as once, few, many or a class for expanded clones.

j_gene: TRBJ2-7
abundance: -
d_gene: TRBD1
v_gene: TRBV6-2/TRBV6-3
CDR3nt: TGTGCCAGCAGAGAGACCGGGACAGCTACCTACGAGCAGTACTTC
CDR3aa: CASRETGTATYEQYF

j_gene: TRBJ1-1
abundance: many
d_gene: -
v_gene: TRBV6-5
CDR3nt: TGTGCCAGCAGTTACAGTAGCAACACTGAAGCTTTCTTT
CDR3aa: CASSYSSNTEAFF

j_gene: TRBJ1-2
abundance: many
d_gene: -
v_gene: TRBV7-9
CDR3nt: TGTGCCAGCAGCTTAGGAAGAAAAGGCTACACCTTC
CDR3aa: CASSLGRKGYTF

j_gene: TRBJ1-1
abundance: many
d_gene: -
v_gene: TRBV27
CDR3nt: TGTGCCAGCAGTCTTTCCCCCACAGGGCTGGTGAACACTGAAGCTTTCTTT
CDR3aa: CASSLSPTGLVNTEAFF

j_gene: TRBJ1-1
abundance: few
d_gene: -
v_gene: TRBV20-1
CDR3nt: TGCAGTGCCCGGACCCTGGCCATGATGAACACTGAAGCTTTCTTT
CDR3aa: CSARTLAMMNTEAFF

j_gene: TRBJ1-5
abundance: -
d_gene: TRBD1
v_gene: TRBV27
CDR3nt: TGTGCCAGCAGTCCAGGGACAGGGAAATCGCCCCAGCATTTT
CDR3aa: CASSPGTGKSPQHF

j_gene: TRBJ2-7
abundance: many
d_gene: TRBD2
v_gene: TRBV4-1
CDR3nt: TGCGCCAGCAGCCCCATAGCGGGAGATTTGTGGGAGCAGTACTTC
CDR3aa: CASSPIAGDLWEQYF

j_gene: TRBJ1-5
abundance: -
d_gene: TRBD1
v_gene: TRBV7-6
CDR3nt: TGTGCCAGCAGCTTCGACAGGGGAGGCAATCAGCCCCAGCATTTT
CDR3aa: CASSFDRGGNQPQHF

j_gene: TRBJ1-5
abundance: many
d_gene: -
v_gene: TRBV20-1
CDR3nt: TGCAGTGCTAGAGATGGGAACAATCAGCCCCAGCATTTT
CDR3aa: CSARDGNNQPQHF

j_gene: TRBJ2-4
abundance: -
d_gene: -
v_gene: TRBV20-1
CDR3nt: TGCAGTGCTAGAGGGGGTTGGACGAAGTACATTCAGTACTTC
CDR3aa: CSARGGWTKYIQYF

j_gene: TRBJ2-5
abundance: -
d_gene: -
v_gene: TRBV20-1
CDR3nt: TGCAGTGCTAGATATCCTAAAGACTTCCAAGAGACCCAGTACTTC
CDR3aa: CSARYPKDFQETQYF

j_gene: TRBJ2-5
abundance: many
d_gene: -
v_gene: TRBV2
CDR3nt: TGTGCCAGCGAGGGCAAAGAGACCCAGTACTTC
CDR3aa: CASEGKETQYF

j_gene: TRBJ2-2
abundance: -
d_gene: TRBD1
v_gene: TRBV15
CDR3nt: TGTGCCACCAGCAGCCACAGGGGTCCCACCGGGGAGCTGTTTTTT
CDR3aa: CATSSHRGPTGELFF

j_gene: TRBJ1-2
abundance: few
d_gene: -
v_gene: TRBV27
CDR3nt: TGTGCCAGCAGTCCAACCATCGACAGCAACTATGGCTACACCTTC
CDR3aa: CASSPTIDSNYGYTF

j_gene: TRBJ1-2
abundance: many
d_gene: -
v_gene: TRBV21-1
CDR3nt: TGTGCCAGCAGACCCCAAACAGGGAAGGAAGATGGCTACACCTTC
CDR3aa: CASRPQTGKEDGYTF

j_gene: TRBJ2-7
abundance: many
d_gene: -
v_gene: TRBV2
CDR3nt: TGTGCCAGCAGTGGATGGGACCGCTTCTACGAGCAGTACTTC
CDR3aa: CASSGWDRFYEQYF

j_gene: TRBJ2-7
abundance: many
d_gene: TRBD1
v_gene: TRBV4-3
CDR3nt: TGCGCCAGCAGCCCGATGACAGGGGGCTCCTACGAGCAGTACTTC
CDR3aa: CASSPMTGGSYEQYF

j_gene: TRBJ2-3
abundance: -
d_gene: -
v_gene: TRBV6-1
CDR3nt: TGTGCCAGCAGTGAAGATGAGGGACGGGGACCCACAGATACGCAGTATTTT
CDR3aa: CASSEDEGRGPTDTQYF

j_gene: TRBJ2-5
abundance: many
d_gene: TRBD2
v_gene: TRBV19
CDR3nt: TGTGCCAGTAGTCCCGGGACTAGCGGGGGCGTACTCCAAGAGACCCAGTACTTC
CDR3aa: CASSPGTSGGVLQETQYF

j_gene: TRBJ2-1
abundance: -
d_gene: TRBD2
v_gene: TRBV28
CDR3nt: TGTGCCAGCAGTTTCCTAGCGGGCTCTTACAATGAGCAGTTCTTC
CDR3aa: CASSFLAGSYNEQFF

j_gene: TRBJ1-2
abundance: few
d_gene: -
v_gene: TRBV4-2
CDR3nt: TGTGCCAGCAGCCAAGGGGTTGTTAACTATGGCTACACCTTC
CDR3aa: CASSQGVVNYGYTF

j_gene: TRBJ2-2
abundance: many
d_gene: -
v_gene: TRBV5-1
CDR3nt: TGCGCCAGCAGCTTGGACAGCCGTCCGGGCGGGGAGCTGTTTTTT
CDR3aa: CASSLDSRPGGELFF

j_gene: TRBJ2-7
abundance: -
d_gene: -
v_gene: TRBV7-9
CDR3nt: TGTGCCAGCAGCTCATCAAGTGGGGACCGACCCTACGAGCAGTACTTC
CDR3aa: CASSSSSGDRPYEQYF

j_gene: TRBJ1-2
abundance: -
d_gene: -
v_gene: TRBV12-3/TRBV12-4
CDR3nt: TGTGCCAGCAGGCTGACTGGTAACTATGGCTACACCTTC
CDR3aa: CASRLTGNYGYTF

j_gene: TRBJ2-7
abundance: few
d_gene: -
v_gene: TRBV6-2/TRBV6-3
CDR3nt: TGTGCCAGCAGTTACACCAGCTACGAGCAGTACTTC
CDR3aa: CASSYTSYEQYF

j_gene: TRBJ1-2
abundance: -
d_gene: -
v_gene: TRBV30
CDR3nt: TGTGCCTGGACTTTTTTTAACTATGGCTACACCTTC
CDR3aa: CAWTFFNYGYTF

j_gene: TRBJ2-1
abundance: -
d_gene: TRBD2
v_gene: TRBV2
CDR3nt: TGTGCCAGCAGTGGTCTAGCGGGAGACAATGAGCAGTTCTTC
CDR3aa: CASSGLAGDNEQFF

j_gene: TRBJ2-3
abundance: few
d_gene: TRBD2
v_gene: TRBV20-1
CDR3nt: TGCAGTGCTAGAGATCAGGCTAGCGGCCACACAGATACGCAGTATTTT
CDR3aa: CSARDQASGHTDTQYF

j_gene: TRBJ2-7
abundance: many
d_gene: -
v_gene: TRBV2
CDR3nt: TGTGCCAGCAGTGAAGCGCGCAGGGCCTACGAGCAGTACTTC
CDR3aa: CASSEARRAYEQYF

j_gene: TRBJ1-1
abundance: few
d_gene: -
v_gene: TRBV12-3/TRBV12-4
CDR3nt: TGTGCCAGCAGTGCTACCGGGCCGAACACTGAAGCTTTCTTT
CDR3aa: CASSATGPNTEAFF

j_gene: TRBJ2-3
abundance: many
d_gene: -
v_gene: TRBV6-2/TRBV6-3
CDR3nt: TGTGCCAGCAGTTTCACAGGGATTAGCACAGATACGCAGTATTTT
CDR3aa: CASSFTGISTDTQYF

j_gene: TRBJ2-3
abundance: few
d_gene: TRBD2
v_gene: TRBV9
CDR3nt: TGTGCCAGCAGCGTAGGAGGGACTACACTCACAGATACGCAGTATTTT
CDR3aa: CASSVGGTTLTDTQYF

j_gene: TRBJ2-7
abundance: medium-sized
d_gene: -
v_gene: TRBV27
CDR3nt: TGTGCCAGCAGTCCGACAGGCAGCTCCTACGAGCAGTACTTC
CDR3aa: CASSPTGSSYEQYF

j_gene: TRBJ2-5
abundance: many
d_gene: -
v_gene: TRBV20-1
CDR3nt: TGCAGTGCTAAGGGTGGCGGGGGCTACATTCCAGTAGAGACCCAGTACTTC
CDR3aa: CSAKGGGGYIPVETQYF

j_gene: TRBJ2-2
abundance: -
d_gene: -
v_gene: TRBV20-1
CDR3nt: TGCAGTGCTAGTTCGGCGGTCACCGGGGAGCTGTTTTTT
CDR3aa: CSASSAVTGELFF

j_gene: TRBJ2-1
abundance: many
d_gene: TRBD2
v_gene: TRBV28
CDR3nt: TGTGCCAGCAGTTCGGGACTAGCGTTATACAATGAGCAGTTCTTC
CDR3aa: CASSSGLALYNEQFF

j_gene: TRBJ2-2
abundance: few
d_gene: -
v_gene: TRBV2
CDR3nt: TGTGCCAGCAGTCCCACCTTTGACCAGAGCGGGGAGCTGTTTTTT
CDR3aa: CASSPTFDQSGELFF

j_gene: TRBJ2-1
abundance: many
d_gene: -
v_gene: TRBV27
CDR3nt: TGTGCCAGCAGTTTATCGGGCGGGGTGATCTACAATGAGCAGTTCTTC
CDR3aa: CASSLSGGVIYNEQFF